These 27 T cell receptor beta chains were sequenced from one sample in a study of cytomegalovirus exposure and HLA in healthy donors. Researchers ran the PCR with 60 Vbeta and 13 Jbeta primers. Here immunoSEQ multiplex PCR was the method, and the copy in TCRdb shows in-frame clones only, minus some. The sample lists fewer than 90,000 clones; about three quarters were seen once. Specimen: PBMCs. The receptor source for this set is a man aged 30 to 45 in good health and CMV-seropositive.

V is TRBV6-6 and J is TRBJ1-6; D ambiguous. The CDR3 covers 14 residues. Looked up from germline, CDR1 is MNHNY and CDR2 is SVGAGI (reference sequence). Trimming removed 6 bases at V and 0 bases at J, with 6 bases between. The CDR3 DNA reads TGTGCCAGCAGGGGGAGCTCCTATAATTCACCCCTCCACTTT. Translating it yields CASRGSSYNSPLHF.

This clone was counted between two and nine times. The CDR3 loop is CASSQETGYTDTQYF. In DNA, the CDR3 is TGCGCCAGCAGCCAAGAGACAGGCTACACAGATACGCAGTATTTT. The chain recombines TRBV4-3 with TRBJ2-3; possible D gene TRBD1, 6 bases. The CDR3 is made up of 15 amino acids. V was pared by 0 bases and J by 2 bases, with 9 bases between. Germline V CDR1 and CDR2: LGHNA, YSLEER.

Turning to this clone: Compared with germline, one end of the junction differs, possibly owing to a read error. This sequence joins TRBV7-7 and TRBJ2-5; weak D call: TRBD1 (6 bases). Germline V CDR1 and CDR2: SSHAT, FNYEAQ (reference sequence). The CDR3 totals 14 residues. CDR3 region: CASSLRGIQETQYF. The DNA for the CDR3 is TGTGCTAGCAGCTTGAGGGGGATTCAAGAGACCCAGTACTTC.

The genes are TRBV2 and TRBJ2-3; D is uncertain. CDR3 size: 12 residues. In germline, CDR1 is SNHLY, CDR2 FYNNEI. The V gene lost 7 bases and the J gene lost 4 bases, with 9 bases spanning the gap. The CDR3 protein is CASNLEADTQYF. CDR3 nucleotides: TGTGCCAGCAATTTAGAAGCAGATACGCAGTATTTT.

This chain links TRBV10-3 with TRBJ2-3; 8 positions agree with TRBD2. Germline V CDR1 and CDR2: ENHRY, SYGVKD. CDR3 size: 14 residues. V lost 10 bases, J lost 2 bases, and 8 bases stayed unmatched. The CDR3, as DNA: TGTGCCACCGAACATAGCGGGGACACAGATACGCAGTATTTT. Residues: CATEHSGDTDTQYF.

The chain links TRBV5-1 to TRBJ1-4, with a tentative D call TRBD1 (5 bases). The length of the CDR3 is 16 residues. V lost 2 bases and J lost 0, with 11 bases in between. CDR1 SGHRS and CDR2 YFSETQ come from the germline V gene. The CDR3 loop reads CASSFGRAPTNEKLFF. CDR3 nucleotides: TGCGCCAGCAGCTTCGGCAGGGCACCAACTAATGAAAAACTGTTTTTT.

CDR3: CASNIFETGTESGANVLTF. DNA for the CDR3: TGCGCCAGCAACATTTTCGAAACCGGGACAGAATCTGGGGCCAACGTCCTGACTTTC. This chain links TRBV5-1 with TRBJ2-6; 7 bases line up with TRBD1. The V and J ends lost 6 bases and 1 base, in that order; junction bases with no gene match: 16. The germline V gene encodes CDR1 SGHRS and CDR2 YFSETQ. The CDR3 extends over 19 amino acids.

The chain links TRBV10-1 to TRBJ2-1; possible D gene TRBD2, 5 bases. Germline V lookup: CDR1 WNHNN, CDR2 SYGVQD (reference sequence). The length of the CDR3 is 10 residues. With 9 bases removed from V and 6 bases from J, the gap between germline ends came to 6 bases. Written as DNA, the CDR3 is TGCGCCAGACTAGGCAATGAGCAGTTCTTC. Translating gives CARLGNEQFF.

In nucleotides, the CDR3 is TGTGCCAGCTCACTACTCTGGGACACAGTAAGCACAGATACGCAGTATTTT. Its translation: CASSLLWDTVSTDTQYF. This chain joins TRBV18 and TRBJ2-3; weak D call: TRBD1 (6 bases). Germline lookup yields CDR1 KGHSH and CDR2 LQKENI. V gave up 4 bases and J gave up 0 bases, with 17 bases separating them. This CDR3 spans 17 amino acids.

This clone was observed once. The chain is built from TRBV5-1 and TRBJ2-5; 11 bases align to TRBD2. J was trimmed by 7 bases and V by 3 bases; bases with no gene match: 5. In germline, CDR1 is SGHRS, CDR2 YFSETQ. This CDR3 comprises 14 residues. This CDR3 is CASSSDLAGGTQYF. CDR3 coding DNA: TGCGCCAGCAGCTCCGATCTAGCGGGGGGGACCCAGTACTTC.

V usage is TRBV14 and J usage is TRBJ2-7; D might be TRBD1 (5 bases). CDR3 size: 16 residues. V was cut by 4 bases and J by 4 bases, with 20 bases left in between. Germline CDR1 and CDR2: SGHDN and FVKESK. The CDR3 sequence is CASSLSRGRELYEQYF. CDR3 bases: TGTGCCAGCAGCCTTAGTCGTGGCAGGGAACTTTACGAGCAGTACTTC.

CDR3 nucleotides: TGTGCCAGCAGCTTCGGGGGGCCCTACGAGCAGTACTTC. Its translation: CASSFGGPYEQYF. The chain is built from TRBV11-2 and TRBJ2-7; perhaps TRBD2 as D (7 bases). V gave up 3 bases and J gave up 2 bases, with 8 bases separating them. The CDR3 has 13 amino acids. CDR1 is SGHAT, CDR2 FQNNGV, per germline.

This sequence joins TRBV29-1 and TRBJ1-2; possibly TRBD1 for D (6 bases). Per the germline V gene, CDR1 is SQVTM and CDR2 is ANQGSEA. This CDR3 spans 12 amino acids. V was pared by 6 bases and J by 8 bases, with 16 bases between. The CDR3 is CSVKTGLGGYTF. CDR3 bases: TGCAGCGTCAAAACAGGGTTAGGAGGCTACACCTTC.

This clone has a single count. V gene TRBV29-1 combines with J gene TRBJ2-6; TRBD1 might be the D (6 bases). The length of the CDR3 is 19 residues. Germline V gives CDR1 SQVTM, CDR2 ANQGSEA. V lost 5 bases and J 0 bases, leaving 23 bases between the germline ends. The CDR3 region is CSVSVEPGHTISGANVLTF. CDR3 sequence (DNA): TGCAGCGTTTCCGTGGAGCCGGGACATACTATCTCTGGGGCCAACGTCCTGACTTTC.

This chain connects TRBV4-1 to TRBJ1-2; 7 positions agree with TRBD1. The germline V gene encodes CDR1 MGHRA and CDR2 YSYEKL. This CDR3 is built from 14 residues. With 3 bases clipped from V and 4 bases from J, the junction kept 5 bases outside the gene matches. The CDR3 is CASSHAGQAYGYTF. For the CDR3, the DNA is TGCGCCAGCAGCCACGCCGGACAGGCCTATGGCTACACCTTC.

V gene TRBV7-9 combines with J gene TRBJ1-3; D remains unclear. The germline V gene encodes CDR1 SEHNR and CDR2 FQNEAQ (reference sequence). The CDR3 runs 13 residues. V was cut by 4 bases and J by 0 bases, with 4 bases left in between. The CDR3 DNA follows: TGTGCCAGCAGCTCCGGCTCTGGAAACACCATATATTTT. Its protein is CASSSGSGNTIYF.

This sequence joins TRBV5-1 and TRBJ1-3; 7 bases are shared with TRBD1. CDR3 size: 16 residues. With 2 bases clipped from V and 4 bases from J, the junction kept 9 bases outside the gene matches. CDR1 and CDR2 from the germline V gene are SGHRS and YFSETQ. In nucleotides, the CDR3 is TGCGCCAGCAGCTTAGACAGGGACCCATCAGGAAACACCATATATTTT. It specifies CASSLDRDPSGNTIYF.

The chain uses TRBV18 and TRBJ2-1; 12 bases agree with TRBD2. V lost 0 bases, J lost 9 bases, and 3 bases stayed unmatched. Germline CDR1 and CDR2: KGHSH and LQKENI. The CDR3 loop spans 15 amino acids. The CDR3 DNA reads as TGTGCCAGCTCACCACCAGGACTAGCGGGGACTGAGCAGTTCTTC. Encoded protein: CASSPPGLAGTEQFF.

The V gene is TRBV11-2, the J gene TRBJ1-1; D perhaps matches TRBD1 (5 bases). Deletions cut 5 bases from V and 1 base from J, with 11 bases between. In germline, CDR1 is SGHAT, CDR2 FQNNGV. The CDR3 length is 14 residues. CDR3 sequence reads: CASSIQGTNTEAFF. In DNA, the CDR3 is TGTGCCAGCAGCATCCAGGGAACGAACACTGAAGCTTTCTTT.

This clone was picked up a small number of times. The chain has TRBV5-5 and TRBJ1-6; D is perhaps TRBD1 (6 bases). Trimming stripped 0 bases from V and 0 bases from J, with 13 bases between. Looked up from germline, CDR1 is SGHKS and CDR2 is YYEKEE (reference sequence). This CDR3 is 18 amino acids long. Here the CDR3 reads CASSLVGQLRSYNSPLHF. CDR3 DNA: TGTGCCAGCAGCTTGGTTGGACAGCTCCGCTCCTATAATTCACCCCTCCACTTT.

The chain recombines TRBV7-8 with TRBJ1-4; D is undetermined. The germline V gene encodes CDR1 SGHVS and CDR2 FQNEAQ. V lost 5 bases and J 5 bases, leaving 15 bases between the germline ends. The CDR3 has 15 amino acids. The CDR3 sequence: CASSRLPVSNEKLFF. In DNA form, the CDR3 reads TGTGCCAGCAGCCGTCTTCCTGTGTCCAATGAAAAACTGTTTTTT.

V is TRBV6-5 and J is TRBJ2-3; perhaps TRBD1 as D (5 bases). The CDR3 has 13 residues. Trimming took 6 bases from V and 4 from J, leaving 11 bases between them. Germline-derived CDR1 and CDR2 are MNHEY and SVGAGI. CDR3 nucleotide sequence: TGTGCCAGCAGGCACCAGGGTGCAGATACGCAGTATTTT. Translating gives CASRHQGADTQYF.

The chain is built from TRBV2 and TRBJ2-1; TRBD2 is a possible D gene (6 bases). Germline V gene data show CDR1 as SNHLY and CDR2 as FYNNEI. The CDR3 runs to 11 residues. V was shortened by 3 bases and J by 14 bases, with 11 bases between the two germline ends. This CDR3 is CASSEDSGKFF. In DNA, the CDR3 is TGTGCCAGCAGTGAGGATAGCGGCAAGTTCTTC.

The chain couples TRBV19 to TRBJ1-2, with 9 nucleotides matching TRBD1. Trimming at V came to 7 bases and at J to 0 bases, leaving 12 bases not matched to a gene. This CDR3 region has 17 residues. Germline V gives CDR1 LNHDA, CDR2 SQIVND (reference sequence). CDR3 residues: CASTSRSGQGSNYGYTF. The DNA for the CDR3 is TGTGCCAGTACCTCCAGGTCGGGACAGGGCTCTAACTATGGCTACACCTTC.

The chain combines TRBV2 with TRBJ2-2; D is perhaps TRBD2 (6 bases). CDR1 is SNHLY, CDR2 FYNNEI, per germline. The CDR3 length is 18 residues. V was cut by 4 bases and J by 1 base, with 19 bases left in between. CDR3 sequence (DNA): TGTGCCAGCAGTGTTACTTCGGGGGACCTAGAGAACACCGGGGAGCTGTTTTTT. It is translated as CASSVTSGDLENTGELFF.

The chain employs TRBV6-1 and TRBJ2-5; 13 nucleotides line up with TRBD2. The tail of the sequence fits TRBJ2-7 better, so the J call may be wrong. The germline CDR1 and CDR2 sequences are MNHNS and SASEGT. CDR3 length: 17 residues. CDR3 loop: CASSELGGTSGAYEQYF. CDR3 DNA: TGTGCCAGCAGTGAACTAGGCGGGACTAGCGGGGCCTACGAGCAGTACTTC.

The rearrangement links TRBV18 to TRBJ2-7; D perhaps matches TRBD1 (5 bases). The germline gives CDR1 KGHSH, CDR2 LQKENI. With 3 bases removed from V and 0 bases from J, the gap between germline ends came to 6 bases. The CDR3 is 13 residues long. CDR3 sequence reads: CASSPGHSYEQYF. As DNA, the CDR3 is TGTGCCAGCTCACCCGGACACTCCTACGAGCAGTACTTC.